The rows below give T cell receptor beta chains drawn from one sample of a study of T-cell reconstitution after alpha-beta-depleted transplantation in children. TCRdb redid the calling of the PCR reads with MiXCR, one entry per CDR3 protein. The table has about 980,000 distinct CDR3 sequences, about 30% seen once. The sequences come from PBMCs, mostly from graft donor cells, collected 360 days after TCRalphabeta/CD19-depleted stem cell transplant. The origin of the receptors is a boy under two years old who had a stem cell transplant for SCID, so the T cells may come from the graft donor. CDR3s include the opening cysteine and the closing phenylalanine or tryptophan. The D gene is left open where the match is weak. Part of the rows lack a size; the others show once, few, many or a class for expanded clones.

cdr3_aa cdr3_nt clone_size d_call j_call v_call
CSNRGGNYGYTF TGCAGTAACAGGGGGGGAAACTATGGCTACACCTTC few TRBD1 TRBJ1-2 TRBV20-1
CASSRGRGRGTDTQYF TGTGCCAGCAGTAGAGGTAGGGGTCGGGGCACAGATACGCAGTATTTT . . TRBJ2-3 TRBV2
CASRPQGGPQETQYF TGTGCCAGCAGGCCACAGGGTGGGCCCCAAGAGACCCAGTACTTC few . TRBJ2-5 TRBV13
CASSPGTGGEDEQFF TGTGCCAGCAGTCCCGGGACAGGGGGCGAGGATGAGCAGTTCTTC few TRBD1 TRBJ2-1 TRBV4-2
CASSPTAGYEQYF TGTGCCAGCTCACCCACAGCCGGCTACGAGCAGTACTTC few . TRBJ2-7 TRBV18
CASSLTRVDIQYF TGTGCCAGCTCACTGACGAGAGTGGACATTCAGTACTTC . . TRBJ2-4 TRBV18
CASSFSGGASDTQYF TGTGCCAGCAGCTTTTCGGGGGGGGCTTCCGATACGCAGTATTTT many TRBD2 TRBJ2-3 TRBV7-3
CASSQAGPQETQYF TGTGCCAGCAGCCAGGCGGGGCCCCAAGAGACCCAGTACTTC many . TRBJ2-5 TRBV4-2
CASSEETGRAYEQYF TGTGCCAGCAGTGAGGAGACAGGCCGAGCCTACGAGCAGTACTTC few . TRBJ2-7 TRBV2
CATSREAEGAQYF TGTGCCACCAGCAGAGAGGCGGAGGGGGCCCAGTACTTC . . TRBJ2-5 TRBV15
CATSSLRQDDTQYF TGTGCCACCAGTTCCCTGAGACAGGACGATACGCAGTATTTT . . TRBJ2-3 TRBV24-1
CASSLVLGQGSGELFF TGTGCCAGCAGCTTGGTTCTGGGACAGGGGTCCGGGGAGCTGTTTTTT many TRBD1 TRBJ2-2 TRBV5-5
CASSELSGTGDIQYF TGTGCCAGCAGTGAACTTTCCGGGACAGGGGACATTCAGTACTTC . TRBD1 TRBJ2-4 TRBV25-1
CAIRWGLPYNEQFF TGTGCCATCCGGTGGGGGTTACCCTACAATGAGCAGTTCTTC . . TRBJ2-1 TRBV2
CASSYGDSSSTEAFF TGTGCCAGCAGTTACGGGGACAGCTCGTCCACTGAAGCTTTCTTT many TRBD1 TRBJ1-1 TRBV6-5
CASSSGCEQYF TGTGCCAGCAGCTCAGGGTGCGAGCAGTACTTC . . TRBJ2-7 TRBV7-2
CASSPGHQPQHF TGTGCCAGCAGTCCCGGACACCAGCCCCAGCATTTT few . TRBJ1-5 TRBV12-3/TRBV12-4
CASSLGPISSGNTIYF TGTGCCAGCAGCTTGGGTCCGATAAGCTCTGGAAACACCATATATTTT . . TRBJ1-3 TRBV5-6
CASSERGTGELFF TGCGCCAGCAGCGAACGAGGAACCGGGGAGCTGTTTTTT few . TRBJ2-2 TRBV5-1
CASSTSGLAGFTGELFF TGCGCCAGCAGCACCTCGGGACTAGCGGGGTTCACCGGGGAGCTGTTTTTT . TRBD2 TRBJ2-2 TRBV5-1
CASSRRSGGAFDTQYF TGCGCCAGCAGTCGTCGGAGCGGGGGGGCTTTTGATACGCAGTATTTT few TRBD2 TRBJ2-3 TRBV5-1
CASSLRGRGDTQYF TGTGCCAGCAGTTTACGGGGGCGGGGAGATACGCAGTATTTT few . TRBJ2-3 TRBV12-3/TRBV12-4
CASSRTGDWDGYTF TGTGCCAGCAGTCGGACAGGGGATTGGGATGGCTACACCTTC few TRBD1 TRBJ1-2 TRBV6-1
CASSRAGRSTDTQYF TGTGCCAGCAGCCGGGCAGGGCGGAGCACAGATACGCAGTATTTT . . TRBJ2-3 TRBV5-5
CASSESKTGIKGYTF TGCGCCAGCAGTGAATCCAAAACAGGGATTAAAGGCTACACCTTC . . TRBJ1-2 TRBV10-2
CATGQGWDEQFF TGTGCCACCGGTCAGGGCTGGGATGAGCAGTTCTTC many . TRBJ2-1 TRBV24-1
CASSGESGVRTDTQYF TGTGCCAGCAGTGGAGAGAGCGGGGTTCGCACAGATACGCAGTATTTT few TRBD2 TRBJ2-3 TRBV6-1
CASSYQGIGGGNTIYF TGTGCCAGCAGTTATCAGGGAATAGGAGGGGGAAACACCATATATTTT . . TRBJ1-3 TRBV6-5
CASSYYGGAGELFF TGTGCCAGCAGTTACTACGGGGGCGCCGGGGAGCTGTTTTTT . . TRBJ2-2 TRBV6-5
CASSPTASGANVLTF TGTGCCAGCAGCCCCACAGCCTCTGGGGCCAACGTCCTGACTTTC . . TRBJ2-6 TRBV11-2
CASSLSGHARQETQYF TGTGCCAGCAGTTTATCTGGGCACGCGCGGCAAGAGACCCAGTACTTC few . TRBJ2-5 TRBV12-3/TRBV12-4
CSAPGQFFYNEQFF TGCAGTGCTCCGGGGCAGTTTTTCTACAATGAGCAGTTCTTC . . TRBJ2-1 TRBV20-1
CASSTRQGVVYEQYF TGTGCCAGCAGCACCCGACAGGGGGTCGTGTACGAGCAGTACTTC few TRBD1 TRBJ2-7 TRBV5-6
CASSPPSGTISGANVLTF TGTGCCAGCAGCCCGCCATCCGGGACAATCTCTGGGGCCAACGTCCTGACTTTC . . TRBJ2-6 TRBV11-1
CASSPYLTGGDSNQPQHF TGCGCCAGCAGCCCCTACCTGACAGGGGGCGATAGCAATCAGCCCCAGCATTTT few TRBD1 TRBJ1-5 TRBV4-1
CASSLSLAGEQFF TGTGCCAGCAGCTTAAGCCTAGCGGGTGAGCAGTTCTTC . TRBD2 TRBJ2-1 TRBV7-2
CASSESVNTGELFF TGTGCCAGCAGTGAATCGGTGAACACCGGGGAGCTGTTTTTT . . TRBJ2-2 TRBV6-4
CASSPVAGAGYTF TGCGCCAGCAGCCCCGTGGCAGGGGCTGGCTACACCTTC . . TRBJ1-2 TRBV5-1
CASSPRGEGNTEAFF TGCGCCAGCAGCCCGCGGGGGGAGGGGAACACTGAAGCTTTCTTT . . TRBJ1-1 TRBV5-1
CASSYLGGKPGNTIYF TGTGCCAGCAGTTATTTGGGGGGGAAGCCTGGAAACACCATATATTTT few . TRBJ1-3 TRBV6-5
CASSQQGQVNEQFF TGTGCCAGCAGCCAACAGGGACAGGTTAATGAGCAGTTCTTC . TRBD1 TRBJ2-1 TRBV3-1
CSGLAGEQFF TGCAGCGGCCTAGCGGGTGAGCAGTTCTTC . TRBD2 TRBJ2-1 TRBV29-1
CASSWMDVVSYEQYF TGTGCCAGCAGTTGGATGGACGTCGTCTCCTACGAGCAGTACTTC few . TRBJ2-7 TRBV6-2/TRBV6-3
CASSDSAHRLVQSGANVLTF TGTGCCAGCAGTGACTCGGCCCACCGACTAGTCCAATCTGGGGCCAACGTCCTGACTTTC few . TRBJ2-6 TRBV6-4
CASSQDGRAWRVYEQFF TGTGCCAGCAGCCAAGATGGCAGGGCCTGGAGAGTGTATGAGCAGTTCTTC once . TRBJ2-1 TRBV4-2
CASSSRRGPSDTQYF TGTGCCAGCAGTTCCCGCAGAGGTCCTTCAGATACGCAGTATTTT . . TRBJ2-3 TRBV12-3/TRBV12-4
CASSFGQLYEQYF TGCGCCAGCAGCTTTGGACAGCTCTACGAGCAGTACTTC . . TRBJ2-7 TRBV5-1
CASSQTGRIDTEAFF TGTGCCAGCAGCCAAACAGGGCGAATTGACACTGAAGCTTTCTTT . . TRBJ1-1 TRBV4-2
CASSFPPTGADTQYF TGCGCCAGCAGCTTCCCACCTACCGGGGCAGATACGCAGTATTTT few . TRBJ2-3 TRBV5-1
CASSTHLAGGTDTQYF TGTGCCAGCAGCACCCATCTAGCGGGGGGCACAGATACGCAGTATTTT few TRBD2 TRBJ2-3 TRBV7-8
CASSQDKGGEGPDTQYF TGCGCCAGCAGCCAAGATAAGGGGGGGGAGGGTCCGGATACGCAGTATTTT once . TRBJ2-3 TRBV4-3